Included here is one TCR beta chain sequence, with context. Trimming cost V 1 base and J 3 bases, with 13 bases left between them. The CDR3 has 15 residues. CDR1 is SGHRS and CDR2 is YFSETQ in the germline V gene. TCRdb reanalyzed the PCR reads with MiXCR. The table includes around 31,000 clones, 15% to 20% detected once. The entry originates in a study of metastatic and nonmetastatic thyroid tumors. Study at large: Repertoires were compared across blood and tumor or nodule tissue from malignant and benign thyroid patients.

Thyroid surgery had not been preceded by any treatment in any patient. Sequencing used blood. The chain links TRBV5-1 to TRBJ1-2, with D possibly being TRBD1 (5 bases). This clonotype was obtained from a female donor with papillary thyroid cancer or a benign thyroid nodule (not recorded which). Some clones in this sample may be carry-over from other donors' samples. Here the CDR3 DNA reads TGCGCCAGCAGCTTGTGCTGGACACCAGACTATGGCTACACCTTC. Residues: CASSLCWTPDYGYTF.